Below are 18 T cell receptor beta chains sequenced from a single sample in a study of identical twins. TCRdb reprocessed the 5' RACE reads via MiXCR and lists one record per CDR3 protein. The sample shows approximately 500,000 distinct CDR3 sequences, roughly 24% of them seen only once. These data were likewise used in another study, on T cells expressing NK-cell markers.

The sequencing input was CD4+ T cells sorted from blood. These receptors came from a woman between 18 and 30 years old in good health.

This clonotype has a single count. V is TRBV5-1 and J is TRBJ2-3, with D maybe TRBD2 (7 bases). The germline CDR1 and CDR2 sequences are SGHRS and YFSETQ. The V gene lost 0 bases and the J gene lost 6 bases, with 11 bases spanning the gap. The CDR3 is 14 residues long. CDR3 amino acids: CASSLGGGQDTQYF. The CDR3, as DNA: TGCGCCAGCAGCTTGGGGGGGGGGCAGGATACGCAGTATTTT.

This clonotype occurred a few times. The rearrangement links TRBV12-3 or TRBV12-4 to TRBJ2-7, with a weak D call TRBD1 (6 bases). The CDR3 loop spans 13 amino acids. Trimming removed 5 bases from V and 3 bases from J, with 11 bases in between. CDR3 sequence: CASSRDMGYEQYF. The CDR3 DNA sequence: TGTGCCAGCAGTCGGGACATGGGCTACGAGCAGTACTTC.

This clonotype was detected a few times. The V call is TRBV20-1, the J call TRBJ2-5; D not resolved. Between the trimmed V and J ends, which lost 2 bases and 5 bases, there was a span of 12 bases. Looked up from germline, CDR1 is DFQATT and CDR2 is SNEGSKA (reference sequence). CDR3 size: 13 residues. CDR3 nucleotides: TGCAGTGCTAGAAGTACGGTGAGGGAGACCCAGTACTTC. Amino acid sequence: CSARSTVRETQYF.

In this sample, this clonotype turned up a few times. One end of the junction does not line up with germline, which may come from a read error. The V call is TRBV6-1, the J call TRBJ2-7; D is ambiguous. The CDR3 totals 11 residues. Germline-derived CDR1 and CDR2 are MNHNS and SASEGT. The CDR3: CASSEAVRSAF. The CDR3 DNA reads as TGTGCCAGCAGTGAAGCGGTCAGAAGCGCCTTC.

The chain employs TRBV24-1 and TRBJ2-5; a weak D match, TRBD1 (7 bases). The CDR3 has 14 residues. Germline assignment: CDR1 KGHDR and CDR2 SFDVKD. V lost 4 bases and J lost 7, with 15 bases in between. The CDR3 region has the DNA TGTGCCACCAGTGAGTCGTCTCAGGGGGGGACCCAGTACTTC. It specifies CATSESSQGGTQYF.

The CDR3: CAISGSDRGIAFF. In nucleotides, the CDR3 is TGTGCCATCAGTGGGTCCGACAGGGGCATAGCTTTCTTT. The chain joins TRBV10-3 to TRBJ1-1; 8 bases fit TRBD1. J lost 10 bases, V lost 4 bases, and 8 bases had no gene match. Germline V lookup: CDR1 ENHRY, CDR2 SYGVKD. The CDR3 runs 13 residues.

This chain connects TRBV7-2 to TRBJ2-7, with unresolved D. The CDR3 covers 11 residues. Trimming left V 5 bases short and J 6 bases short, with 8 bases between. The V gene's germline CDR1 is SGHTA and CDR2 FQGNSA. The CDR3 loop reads CASSKVSEQYF. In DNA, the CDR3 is TGTGCCAGCAGCAAGGTATCCGAGCAGTACTTC.

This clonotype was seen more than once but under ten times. CDR3 amino acids: CAISVRQSNSPLHF. CDR3 nucleotides: TGTGCCATCAGTGTCCGACAGAGCAATTCACCCCTCCACTTT. The rearrangement joins TRBV10-3 to TRBJ1-6; D is perhaps TRBD1 (5 bases). The germline V and J ends were trimmed by 4 bases and 7 bases, with 11 bases remaining between them. This CDR3 has 14 residues. Per the germline V gene, CDR1 is ENHRY and CDR2 is SYGVKD.

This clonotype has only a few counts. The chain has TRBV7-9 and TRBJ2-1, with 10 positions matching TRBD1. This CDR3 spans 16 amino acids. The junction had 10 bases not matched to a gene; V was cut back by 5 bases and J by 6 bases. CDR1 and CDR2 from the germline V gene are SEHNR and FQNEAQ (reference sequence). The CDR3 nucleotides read TGTGCCAGCAGCGAGGTTGGGACAGGGGTCACCAATGAGCAGTTCTTC. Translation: CASSEVGTGVTNEQFF.

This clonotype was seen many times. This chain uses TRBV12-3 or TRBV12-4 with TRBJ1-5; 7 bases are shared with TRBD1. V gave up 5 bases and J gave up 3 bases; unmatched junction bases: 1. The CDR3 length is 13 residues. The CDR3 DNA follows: TGTGCCAGCAGTGGACAGGACAATCAGCCCCAGCATTTT. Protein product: CASSGQDNQPQHF.

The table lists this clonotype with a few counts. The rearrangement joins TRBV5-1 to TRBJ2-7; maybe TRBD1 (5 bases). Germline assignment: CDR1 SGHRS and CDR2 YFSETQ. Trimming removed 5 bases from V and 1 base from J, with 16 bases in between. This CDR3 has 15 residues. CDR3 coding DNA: TGCGCCAGCAGTCAGCAGGGTAGTTTGTCCTACGAGCAGTACTTC. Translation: CASSQQGSLSYEQYF.

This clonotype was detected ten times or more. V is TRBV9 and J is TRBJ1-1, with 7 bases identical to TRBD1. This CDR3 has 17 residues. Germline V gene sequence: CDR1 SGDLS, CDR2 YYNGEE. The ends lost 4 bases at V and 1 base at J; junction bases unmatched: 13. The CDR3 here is CASSPRRPGTENTEAFF. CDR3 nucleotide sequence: TGTGCCAGCAGCCCACGCCGGCCCGGGACAGAGAACACTGAAGCTTTCTTT.

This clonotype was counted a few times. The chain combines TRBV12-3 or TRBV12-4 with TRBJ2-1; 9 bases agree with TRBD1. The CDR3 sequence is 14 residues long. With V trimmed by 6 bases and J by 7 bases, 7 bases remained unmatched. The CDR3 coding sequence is TGTGCCAGCAGCTGGACAGGGGAGTTAAATGAGCAGTTCTTC. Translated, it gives CASSWTGELNEQFF.

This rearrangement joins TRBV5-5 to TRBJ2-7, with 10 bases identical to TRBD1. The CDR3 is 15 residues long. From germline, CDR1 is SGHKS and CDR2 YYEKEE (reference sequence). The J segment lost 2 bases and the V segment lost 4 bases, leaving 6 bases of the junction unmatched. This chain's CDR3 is CASSASGQGTYEQYF. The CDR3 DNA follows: TGTGCCAGCAGCGCCTCGGGACAGGGGACCTACGAGCAGTACTTC.

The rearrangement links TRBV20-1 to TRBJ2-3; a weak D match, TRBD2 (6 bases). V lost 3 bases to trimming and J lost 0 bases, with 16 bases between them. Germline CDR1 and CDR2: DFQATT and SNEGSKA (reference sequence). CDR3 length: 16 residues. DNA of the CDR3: TGCAGTGCTAGCGGGGGAGGTGGAGTGAGCACAGATACGCAGTATTTT. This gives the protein CSASGGGGVSTDTQYF.

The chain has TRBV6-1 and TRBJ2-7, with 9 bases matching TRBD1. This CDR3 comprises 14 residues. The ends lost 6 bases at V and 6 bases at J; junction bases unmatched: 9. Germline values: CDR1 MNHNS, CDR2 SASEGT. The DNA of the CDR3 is TGTGCCAGCAGCACCCGGGACAGGGCCTTCGAGCAGTACTTC. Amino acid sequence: CASSTRDRAFEQYF.

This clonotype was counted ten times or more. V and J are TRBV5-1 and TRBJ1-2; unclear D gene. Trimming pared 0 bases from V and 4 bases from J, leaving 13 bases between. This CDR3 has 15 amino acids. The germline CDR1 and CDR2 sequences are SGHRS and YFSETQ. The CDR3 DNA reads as TGCGCCAGCAGCTTGGACAGAATTTCTACCTATGGCTACACCTTC. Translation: CASSLDRISTYGYTF.

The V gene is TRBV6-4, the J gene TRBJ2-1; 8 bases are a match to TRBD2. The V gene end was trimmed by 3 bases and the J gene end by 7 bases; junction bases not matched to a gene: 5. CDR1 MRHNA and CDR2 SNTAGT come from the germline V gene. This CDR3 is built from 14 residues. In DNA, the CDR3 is TGTGCCAGCAGTGATCCCGGGAGGGGGAATGAGCAGTTCTTC. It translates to CASSDPGRGNEQFF.